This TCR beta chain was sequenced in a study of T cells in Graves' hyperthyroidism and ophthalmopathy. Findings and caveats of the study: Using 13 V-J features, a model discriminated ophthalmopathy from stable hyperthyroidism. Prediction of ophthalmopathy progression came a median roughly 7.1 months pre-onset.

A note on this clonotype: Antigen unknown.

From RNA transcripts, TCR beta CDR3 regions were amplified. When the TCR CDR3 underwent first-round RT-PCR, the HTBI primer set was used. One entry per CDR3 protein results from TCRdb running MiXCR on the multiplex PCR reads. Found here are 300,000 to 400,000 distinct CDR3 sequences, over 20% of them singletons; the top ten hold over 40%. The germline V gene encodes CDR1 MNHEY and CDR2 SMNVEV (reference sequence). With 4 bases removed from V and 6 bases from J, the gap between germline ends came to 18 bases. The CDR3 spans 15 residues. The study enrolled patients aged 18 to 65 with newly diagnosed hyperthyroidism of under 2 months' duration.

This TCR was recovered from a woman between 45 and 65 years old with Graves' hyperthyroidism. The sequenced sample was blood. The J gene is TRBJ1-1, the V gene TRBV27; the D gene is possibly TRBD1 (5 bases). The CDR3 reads CASSSPGQGTPEAFF. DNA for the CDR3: TGTGCCAGCAGTTCCCCTGGGCAGGGCACCCCTGAAGCTTTCTTT.